These T cell receptor beta chains were read from a single sample in a study of TIL therapy for anti-PD-1-resistant metastatic lung cancer. Using immunoSEQ multiplex PCR, the repertoire was profiled, and TCRdb retains in-frame clones only, with some absent. The data contain about 19,000 clones, about 79% of them singletons. The material sequenced was blood, taken at baseline. These receptors were taken from a person between 30 and 80 years old with non-small cell lung cancer. CDR3s include the opening cysteine and the closing phenylalanine or tryptophan. A D gene is named only where the DNA matches it firmly. Not every row has a clone size; where given, it reads once, few, many or a size class.

.	TRBJ2-3	TRBV5-5	.	CASSLVTGRTDTQYF	TGTGCCAGCAGCTTGGTTACAGGGCGCACAGATACGCAGTATTTT
.	TRBJ1-2	TRBV27	.	CASRKQDSYGYTF	TGTGCCAGCAGGAAACAGGACAGCTATGGCTACACCTTC
TRBD2	TRBJ2-1	TRBV4-1	.	CASRRVGGSGGSYNEQFF	TGCGCCAGCAGACGAGTAGGGGGTAGCGGGGGGTCCTACAATGAGCAGTTCTTC
.	TRBJ1-2	TRBV27	.	CASSLSGYSYGYTF	TGTGCCAGCAGTTTAAGTGGGTACTCCTATGGCTACACCTTC
TRBD1	TRBJ2-3	TRBV19	.	CASSVGQVSTDTQYF	TGTGCCAGTAGTGTCGGACAGGTGAGCACAGATACGCAGTATTTT
.	TRBJ1-2	TRBV19	few	CAIAQGTENYGYTF	TGTGCCATAGCTCAGGGGACTGAGAACTATGGCTACACCTTC
TRBD1	TRBJ2-7	TRBV3-1/TRBV3-2	.	CASSKGTGGSYEQYF	TGTGCCAGCAGCAAGGGGACAGGGGGCTCCTACGAGCAGTACTTC
.	TRBJ2-2	TRBV10-3	.	CAISESPGRLAGELFF	TGTGCCATCAGTGAGTCGCCCGGGCGGTTGGCCGGGGAGCTGTTTTTT
TRBD1	TRBJ2-7	TRBV6-5	.	CASSYSYLGQGYEQYF	TGTGCCAGCAGTTACTCTTATTTGGGACAGGGGTACGAGCAGTACTTC
.	TRBJ2-7	TRBV19	once	CASSWDTSYEQYF	TGTGCCAGTAGTTGGGACACATCCTACGAGCAGTACTTC
.	TRBJ2-1	TRBV11-2	.	CASSLLGNEQFF	TGTGCCAGCAGCTTACTGGGCAATGAGCAGTTCTTC
TRBD2	TRBJ2-3	TRBV3-1/TRBV3-2	.	CASSPWSGGQSTDTQYF	TGTGCCAGCAGCCCTTGGAGCGGGGGGCAGAGCACAGATACGCAGTATTTT
.	TRBJ2-3	TRBV28	.	CASSLRGFGTDTQYF	TGTGCCAGCAGTTTGAGGGGGTTCGGCACAGATACGCAGTATTTT
.	TRBJ1-4	TRBV28	.	CASSLGQGEKLFF	TGTGCCAGCAGTTTAGGGCAGGGGGAAAAACTGTTTTTT
.	TRBJ2-5	TRBV6-6	once	CASGRHRQETQYF	TGTGCCAGCGGTAGACACAGACAAGAGACCCAGTACTTC
.	TRBJ2-1	TRBV6-5	.	CASSQPRASYNEQFF	TGTGCCAGCAGTCAGCCGCGGGCCAGCTACAATGAGCAGTTCTTC
TRBD2	TRBJ2-3	TRBV4-2	few	CASSHYRGGDTQYF	TGTGCCAGCAGCCATTATCGGGGGGGAGATACGCAGTATTTT